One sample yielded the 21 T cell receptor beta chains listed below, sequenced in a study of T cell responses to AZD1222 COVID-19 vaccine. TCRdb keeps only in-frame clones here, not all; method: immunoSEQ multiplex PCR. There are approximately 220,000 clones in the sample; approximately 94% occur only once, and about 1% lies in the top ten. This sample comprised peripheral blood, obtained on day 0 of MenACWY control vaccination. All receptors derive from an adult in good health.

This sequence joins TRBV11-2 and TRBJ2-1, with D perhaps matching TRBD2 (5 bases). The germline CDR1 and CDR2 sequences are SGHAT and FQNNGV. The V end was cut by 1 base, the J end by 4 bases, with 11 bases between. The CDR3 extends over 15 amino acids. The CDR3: CASSLGHGEYNEQFF. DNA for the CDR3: TGTGCCAGCAGCTTAGGACATGGGGAGTACAATGAGCAGTTCTTC.

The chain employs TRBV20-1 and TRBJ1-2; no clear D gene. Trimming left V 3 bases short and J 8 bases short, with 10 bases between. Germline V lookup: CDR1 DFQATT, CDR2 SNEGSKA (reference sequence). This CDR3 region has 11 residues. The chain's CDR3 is CSASPGFGYTF. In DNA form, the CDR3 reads TGCAGTGCTAGCCCCGGGTTCGGCTACACCTTC.

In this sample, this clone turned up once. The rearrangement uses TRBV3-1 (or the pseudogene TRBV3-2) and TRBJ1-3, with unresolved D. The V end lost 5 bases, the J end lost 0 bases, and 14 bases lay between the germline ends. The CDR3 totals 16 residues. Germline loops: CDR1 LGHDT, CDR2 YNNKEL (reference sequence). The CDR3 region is CASSESIGLSGNTIYF. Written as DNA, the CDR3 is TGTGCCAGCAGCGAAAGTATAGGGCTCTCTGGAAACACCATATATTTT.

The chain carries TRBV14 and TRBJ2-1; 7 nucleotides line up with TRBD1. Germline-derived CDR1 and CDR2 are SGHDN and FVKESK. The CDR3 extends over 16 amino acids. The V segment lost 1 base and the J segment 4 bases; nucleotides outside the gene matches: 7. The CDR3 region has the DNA TGTGCCAGCAGCCAAGCTCCCGGGACAGTGTACAATGAGCAGTTCTTC. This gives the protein CASSQAPGTVYNEQFF. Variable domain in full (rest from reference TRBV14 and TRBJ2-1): EAGVTQFPSHSVIEKGQTVTLRCDPISGHDNLYWYRRVMGKEIKFLLHFVKESKQDESGMPNNRFLAERTGGTYSTLKVQPAELEDSGVYFCASSQAPGTVYNEQFFGPGTRLTVL.

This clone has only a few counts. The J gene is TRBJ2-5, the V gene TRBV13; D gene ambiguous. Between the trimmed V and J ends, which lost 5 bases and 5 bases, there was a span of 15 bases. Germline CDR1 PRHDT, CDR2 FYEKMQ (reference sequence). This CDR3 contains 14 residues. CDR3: CASSPRPLEETQYF. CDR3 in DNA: TGTGCCAGCAGCCCCCGGCCCCTTGAGGAGACCCAGTACTTC. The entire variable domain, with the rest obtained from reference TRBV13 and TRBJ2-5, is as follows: AAGVIQSPRHLIKEKRETATLKCYPIPRHDTVYWYQQGPGQDPQFLISFYEKMQSDKGSIPDRFSAQQFSDYHSELNMSSLELGDSALYFCASSPRPLEETQYFGPGTRLLVL.

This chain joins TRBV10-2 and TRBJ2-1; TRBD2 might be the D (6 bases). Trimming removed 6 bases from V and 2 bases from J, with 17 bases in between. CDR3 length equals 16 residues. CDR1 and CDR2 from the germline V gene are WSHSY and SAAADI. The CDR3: CASRTSRVSPYNEQFF. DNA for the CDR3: TGCGCCAGCAGGACTAGTCGGGTCAGCCCCTACAATGAGCAGTTCTTC.

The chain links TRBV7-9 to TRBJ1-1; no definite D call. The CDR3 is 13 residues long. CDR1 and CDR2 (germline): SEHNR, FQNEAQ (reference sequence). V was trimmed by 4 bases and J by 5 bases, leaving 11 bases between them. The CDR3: CASSSSLGTEAFF. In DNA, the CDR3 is TGTGCCAGCAGCTCATCCCTAGGGACTGAAGCTTTCTTT.

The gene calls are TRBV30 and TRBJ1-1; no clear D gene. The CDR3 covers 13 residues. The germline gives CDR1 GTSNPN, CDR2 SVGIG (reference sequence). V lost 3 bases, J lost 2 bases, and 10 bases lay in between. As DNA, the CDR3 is TGTGCCTGGAGCGGATGGGCTAACACTGAAGCTTTCTTT. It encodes CAWSGWANTEAFF.

This chain's CDR3 is CASNLVGSTEAFF. CDR3 DNA sequence: TGTGCCAGCAACCTCGTGGGGAGCACTGAAGCTTTCTTT. J is TRBJ1-1 and V is TRBV5-5; no clear D. Between the trimmed V and J ends, which lost 6 bases and 4 bases, there was a span of 13 bases. The CDR3 runs to 13 residues. Germline V gene data show CDR1 as SGHKS and CDR2 as YYEKEE (reference sequence).

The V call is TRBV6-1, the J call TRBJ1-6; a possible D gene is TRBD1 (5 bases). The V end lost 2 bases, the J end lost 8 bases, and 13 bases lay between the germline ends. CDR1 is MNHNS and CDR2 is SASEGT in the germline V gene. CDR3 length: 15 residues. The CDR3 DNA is TGTGCCAGCAGTGAATCTTGGGGGTTGGATTCACCCCTCCACTTT. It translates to CASSESWGLDSPLHF.

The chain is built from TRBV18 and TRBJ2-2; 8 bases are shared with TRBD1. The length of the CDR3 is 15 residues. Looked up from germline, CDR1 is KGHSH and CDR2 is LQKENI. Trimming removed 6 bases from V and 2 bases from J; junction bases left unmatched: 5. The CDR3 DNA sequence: TGTGCCAGCTCCTGGACAGGGAGTAACACCGGGGAGCTGTTTTTT. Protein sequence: CASSWTGSNTGELFF. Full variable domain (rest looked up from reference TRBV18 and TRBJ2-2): NAGVMQNPRHLVRRRGQEARLRCSPMKGHSHVYWYRQLPEEGLKFMVYLQKENIIDESGMPKERFSAEFPKEGPSILRIQQVVRGDSAAYFCASSWTGSNTGELFFGEGSRLTVL.

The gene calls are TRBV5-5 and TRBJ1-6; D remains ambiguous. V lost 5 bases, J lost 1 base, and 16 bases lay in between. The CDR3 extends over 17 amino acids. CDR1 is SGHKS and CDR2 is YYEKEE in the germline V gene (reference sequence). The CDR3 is CASRLAGRHSYNSPLHF. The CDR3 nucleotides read TGTGCCAGCAGACTGGCGGGGAGGCATTCCTATAATTCACCCCTCCACTTT.

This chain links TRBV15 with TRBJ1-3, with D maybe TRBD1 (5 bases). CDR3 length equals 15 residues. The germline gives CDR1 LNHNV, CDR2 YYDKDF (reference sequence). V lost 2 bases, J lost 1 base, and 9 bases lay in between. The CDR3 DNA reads TGTGCCACCAGCAGATTCAGGGAATCTGGAAACACCATATATTTT. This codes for CATSRFRESGNTIYF.

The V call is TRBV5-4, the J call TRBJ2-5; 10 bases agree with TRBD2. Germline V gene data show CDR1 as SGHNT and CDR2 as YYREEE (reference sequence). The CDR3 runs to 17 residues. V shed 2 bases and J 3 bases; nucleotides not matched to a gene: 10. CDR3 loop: CASSFLLAGGYKETQYF. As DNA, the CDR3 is TGTGCCAGCAGCTTTTTATTAGCGGGGGGATACAAAGAGACCCAGTACTTC.

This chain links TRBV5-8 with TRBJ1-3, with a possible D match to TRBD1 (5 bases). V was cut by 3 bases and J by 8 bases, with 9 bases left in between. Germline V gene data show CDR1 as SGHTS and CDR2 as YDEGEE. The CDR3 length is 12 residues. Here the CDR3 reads CASSWGVHTIYF. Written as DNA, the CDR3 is TGTGCCAGCAGCTGGGGGGTGCACACCATATATTTT.

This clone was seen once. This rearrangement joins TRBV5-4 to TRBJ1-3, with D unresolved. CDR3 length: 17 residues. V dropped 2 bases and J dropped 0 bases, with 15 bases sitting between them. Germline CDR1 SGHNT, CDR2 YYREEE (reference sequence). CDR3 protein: CASSFIVPGRSGNTIYF. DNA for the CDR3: TGTGCCAGCAGCTTTATTGTACCGGGCCGCTCTGGAAACACCATATATTTT.

The CDR3 loop is CASSSGNIQYF. The CDR3 DNA is TGTGCCAGCTCATCCGGAAACATTCAGTACTTC. V usage is TRBV18 and J usage is TRBJ2-4; D unclear. Between the trimmed V and J ends, which lost 5 bases and 6 bases, there was a span of 5 bases. Looked up from germline, CDR1 is KGHSH and CDR2 is LQKENI. The CDR3 totals 11 residues.

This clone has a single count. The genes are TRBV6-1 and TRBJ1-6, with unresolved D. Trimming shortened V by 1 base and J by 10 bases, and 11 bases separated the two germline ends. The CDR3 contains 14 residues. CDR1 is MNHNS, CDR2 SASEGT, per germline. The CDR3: CASSEVGDESPLHF. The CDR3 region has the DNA TGTGCCAGCAGTGAAGTTGGGGATGAGTCACCCCTCCACTTT.

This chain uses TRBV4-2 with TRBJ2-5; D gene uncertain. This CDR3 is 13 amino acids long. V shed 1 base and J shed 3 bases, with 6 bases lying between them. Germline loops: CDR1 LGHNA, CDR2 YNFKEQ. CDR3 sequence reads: CASSQGTEETQYF. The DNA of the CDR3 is TGTGCCAGCAGCCAAGGTACAGAAGAGACCCAGTACTTC.

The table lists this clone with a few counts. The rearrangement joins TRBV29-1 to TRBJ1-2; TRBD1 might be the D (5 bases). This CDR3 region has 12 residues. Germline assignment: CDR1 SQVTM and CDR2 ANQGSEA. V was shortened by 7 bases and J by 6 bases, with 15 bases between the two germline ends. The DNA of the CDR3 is TGCAGCGCCCTACCGGGGGAGGATGGCTACACCTTC. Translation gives CSALPGEDGYTF.

This CDR3 is CASSIAYNSPLHF. The CDR3 bases are TGTGCCAGTAGTATCGCCTATAATTCACCCCTCCACTTT. V gene TRBV19 combines with J gene TRBJ1-6; D unresolved. The ends were cut back, 3 bases at V and 2 bases at J, with 2 bases in the middle. CDR1 and CDR2 from the germline V gene are LNHDA and SQIVND (reference sequence). The CDR3 has 13 residues.